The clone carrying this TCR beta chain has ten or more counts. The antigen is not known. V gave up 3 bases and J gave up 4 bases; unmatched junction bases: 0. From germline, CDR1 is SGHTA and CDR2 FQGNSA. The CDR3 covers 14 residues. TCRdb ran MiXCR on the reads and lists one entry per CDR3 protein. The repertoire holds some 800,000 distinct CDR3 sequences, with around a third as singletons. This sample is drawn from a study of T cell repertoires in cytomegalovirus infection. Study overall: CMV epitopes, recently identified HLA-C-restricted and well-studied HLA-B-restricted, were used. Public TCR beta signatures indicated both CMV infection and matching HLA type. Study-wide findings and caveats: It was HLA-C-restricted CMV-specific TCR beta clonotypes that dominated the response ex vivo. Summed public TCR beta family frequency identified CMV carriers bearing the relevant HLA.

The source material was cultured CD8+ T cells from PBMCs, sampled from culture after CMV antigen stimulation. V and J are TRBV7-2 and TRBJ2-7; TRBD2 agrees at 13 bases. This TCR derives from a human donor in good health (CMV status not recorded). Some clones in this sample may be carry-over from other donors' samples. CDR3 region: CASSLTSGGYEQYV. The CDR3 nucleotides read TGTGCCAGCAGCTTGACTAGCGGGGGGTACGAGCAGTACGTC.